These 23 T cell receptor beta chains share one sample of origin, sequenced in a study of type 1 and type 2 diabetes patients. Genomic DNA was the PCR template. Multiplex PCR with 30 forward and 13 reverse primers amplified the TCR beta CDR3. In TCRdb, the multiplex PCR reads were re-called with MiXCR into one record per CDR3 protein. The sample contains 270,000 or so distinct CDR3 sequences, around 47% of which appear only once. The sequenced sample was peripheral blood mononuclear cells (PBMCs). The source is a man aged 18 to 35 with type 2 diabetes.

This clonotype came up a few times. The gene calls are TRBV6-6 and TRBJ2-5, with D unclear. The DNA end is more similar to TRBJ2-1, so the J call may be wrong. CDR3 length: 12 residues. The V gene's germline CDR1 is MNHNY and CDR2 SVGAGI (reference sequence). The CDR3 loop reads CASSYADHEQFF. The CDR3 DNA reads TGTGCCAGCAGTTACGCCGATCATGAGCAGTTCTTC.

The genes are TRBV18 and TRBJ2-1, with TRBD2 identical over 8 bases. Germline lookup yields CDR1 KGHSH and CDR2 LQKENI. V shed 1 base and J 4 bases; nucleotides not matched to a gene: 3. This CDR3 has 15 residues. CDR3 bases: TGTGCCAGCTCACCACTAAGCGGGGGATACAATGAGCAGTTCTTC. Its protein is CASSPLSGGYNEQFF. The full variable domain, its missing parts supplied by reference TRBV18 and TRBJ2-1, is NAGVMQNPRHLVRRRGQEARLRCSPMKGHSHVYWYRQLPEEGLKFMVYLQKENIIDESGMPKERFSAEFPKEGPSILRIQQVVRGDSAAYFCASSPLSGGYNEQFFGPGTRLTVL.

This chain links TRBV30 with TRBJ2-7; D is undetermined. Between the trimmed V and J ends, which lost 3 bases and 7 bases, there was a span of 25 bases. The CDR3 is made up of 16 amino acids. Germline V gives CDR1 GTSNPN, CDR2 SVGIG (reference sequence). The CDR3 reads CAWSRVSGPLNGEQYF. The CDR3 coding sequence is TGTGCCTGGAGCAGAGTATCAGGACCACTCAACGGGGAGCAGTACTTC.

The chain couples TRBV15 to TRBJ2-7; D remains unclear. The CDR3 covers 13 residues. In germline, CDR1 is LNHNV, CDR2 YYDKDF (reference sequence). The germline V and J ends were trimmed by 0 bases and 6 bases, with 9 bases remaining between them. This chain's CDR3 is CATSREVFGEQYF. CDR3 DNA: TGTGCCACCAGCAGAGAGGTCTTCGGCGAGCAGTACTTC.

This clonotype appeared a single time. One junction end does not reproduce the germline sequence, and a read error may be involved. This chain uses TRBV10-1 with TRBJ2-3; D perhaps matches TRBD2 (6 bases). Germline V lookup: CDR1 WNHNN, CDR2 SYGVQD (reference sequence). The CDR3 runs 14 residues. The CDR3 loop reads CAISRGGTTDTQYF. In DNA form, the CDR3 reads TGTGCCATCAGCCGCGGCGGGACCACAGATACGCAGTATTTT.

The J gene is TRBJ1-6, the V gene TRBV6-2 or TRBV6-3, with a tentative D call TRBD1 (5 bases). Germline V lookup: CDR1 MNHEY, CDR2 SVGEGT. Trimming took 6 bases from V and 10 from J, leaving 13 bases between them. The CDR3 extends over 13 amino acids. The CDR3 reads CASSPWDPSPLHF. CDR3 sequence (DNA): TGTGCCAGCAGCCCTTGGGACCCGTCACCCCTCCACTTT.

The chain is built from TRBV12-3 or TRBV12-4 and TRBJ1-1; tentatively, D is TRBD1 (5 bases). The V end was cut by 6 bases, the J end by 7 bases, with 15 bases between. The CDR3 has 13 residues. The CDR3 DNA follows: TGTGCCAGCAGACCCGGGACTTCGGGTGAAGCTTTCTTT. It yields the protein CASRPGTSGEAFF.

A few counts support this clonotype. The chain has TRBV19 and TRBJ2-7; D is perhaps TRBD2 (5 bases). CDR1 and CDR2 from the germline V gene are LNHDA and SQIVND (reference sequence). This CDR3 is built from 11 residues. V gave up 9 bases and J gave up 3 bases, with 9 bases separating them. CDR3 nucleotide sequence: TGTGCCAGCCAACGGGGCTACGAGCAGTACTTC. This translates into CASQRGYEQYF.

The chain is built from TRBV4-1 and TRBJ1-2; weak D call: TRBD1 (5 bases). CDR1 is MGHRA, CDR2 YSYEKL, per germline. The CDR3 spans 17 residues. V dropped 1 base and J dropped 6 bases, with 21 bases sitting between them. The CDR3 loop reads CASSQVELGGAGNGYTF. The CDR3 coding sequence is TGCGCCAGCAGCCAAGTCGAGTTAGGAGGGGCCGGGAATGGCTACACCTTC.

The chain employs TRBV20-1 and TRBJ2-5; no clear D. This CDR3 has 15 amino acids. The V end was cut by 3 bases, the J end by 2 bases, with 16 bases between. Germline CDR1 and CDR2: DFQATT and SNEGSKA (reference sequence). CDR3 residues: CSASWVKGRQETQYF. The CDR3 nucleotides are TGCAGTGCTAGCTGGGTCAAAGGTCGGCAAGAGACCCAGTACTTC.

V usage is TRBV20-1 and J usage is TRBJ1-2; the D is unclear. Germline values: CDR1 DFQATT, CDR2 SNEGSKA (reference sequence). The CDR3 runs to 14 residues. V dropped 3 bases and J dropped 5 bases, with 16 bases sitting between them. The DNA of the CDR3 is TGCAGTGCTAGGTTGGAGCCGCCGGGGTATGGCTACACCTTC. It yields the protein CSARLEPPGYGYTF.

DNA of the CDR3: TGCGCCAGCAGCTCATCTGGGACAGGGAACACTGAAGCTTTCTTT. Translated: CASSSSGTGNTEAFF. The gene calls are TRBV5-1 and TRBJ1-1; 8 bases match TRBD1. This CDR3 is built from 15 residues. Germline trimming cut 3 bases from V and 1 base from J; bases unmatched to any gene: 5. Per the germline V gene, CDR1 is SGHRS and CDR2 is YFSETQ.

CDR3 bases: TGTGCCATCAGTCCGGGACAGGGAGACGGAAACACCATATATTTT. This gives the protein CAISPGQGDGNTIYF. V gene TRBV10-3 combines with J gene TRBJ1-3; 9 bases are shared with TRBD1. CDR1 is ENHRY, CDR2 SYGVKD, per germline. The CDR3 extends over 15 amino acids. V shed 5 bases, J shed 4 bases, and the junction held 6 bases outside the gene matches.

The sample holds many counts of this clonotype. CDR3: CASSESQVSDTQYF. The CDR3 DNA sequence: TGTGCCAGCAGTGAATCCCAGGTTTCAGATACGCAGTATTTT. The chain has TRBV25-1 and TRBJ2-3; no clear D gene. In germline, CDR1 is MGHDK, CDR2 SYGVNS. The CDR3 consists of 14 residues. The germline V and J ends were trimmed by 1 base and 4 bases, with 9 bases remaining between them.

CDR3: CASSYSSGVEAFF. In nucleotides, the CDR3 is TGTGCCAGCAGTTACTCGTCGGGGGTTGAAGCTTTCTTT. This chain connects TRBV6-5 to TRBJ1-1; D is possibly TRBD1 (5 bases). Germline V gene lookup returns CDR1 MNHEY and CDR2 SVGAGI. V was trimmed by 0 bases and J by 7 bases, leaving 9 bases between them. The CDR3 length is 13 residues.

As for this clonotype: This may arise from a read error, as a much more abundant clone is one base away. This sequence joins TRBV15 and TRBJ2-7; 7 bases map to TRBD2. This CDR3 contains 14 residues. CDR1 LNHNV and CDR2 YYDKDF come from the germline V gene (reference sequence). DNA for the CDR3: TGTGCCACCAGCAGCGGCGGGAGCTCCTACGAGCGGTACTTC. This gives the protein CATSSGGSSYERYF.

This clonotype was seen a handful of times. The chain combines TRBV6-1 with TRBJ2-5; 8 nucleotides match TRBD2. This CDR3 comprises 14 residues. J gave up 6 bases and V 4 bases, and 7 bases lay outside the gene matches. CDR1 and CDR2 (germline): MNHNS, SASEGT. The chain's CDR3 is CASSGLSGTKTQYF. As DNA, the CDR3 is TGTGCCAGCAGTGGCCTTAGCGGGACGAAGACCCAGTACTTC.

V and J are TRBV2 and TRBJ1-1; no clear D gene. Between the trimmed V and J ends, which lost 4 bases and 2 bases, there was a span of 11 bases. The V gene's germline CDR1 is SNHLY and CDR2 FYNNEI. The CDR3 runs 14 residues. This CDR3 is CASSGAPSNTEAFF. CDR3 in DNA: TGTGCCAGCAGTGGCGCTCCCAGTAACACTGAAGCTTTCTTT.

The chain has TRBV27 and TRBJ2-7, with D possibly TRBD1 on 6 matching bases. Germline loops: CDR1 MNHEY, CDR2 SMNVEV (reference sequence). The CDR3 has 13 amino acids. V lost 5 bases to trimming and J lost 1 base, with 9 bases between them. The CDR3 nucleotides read TGTGCCAGCAGTGCGACAGGTTCCTACGAGCAGTACTTC. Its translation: CASSATGSYEQYF.

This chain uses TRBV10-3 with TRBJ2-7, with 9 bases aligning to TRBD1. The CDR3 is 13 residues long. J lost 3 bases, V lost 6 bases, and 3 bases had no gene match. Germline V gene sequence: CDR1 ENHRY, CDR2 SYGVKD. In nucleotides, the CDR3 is TGTGCCATCAGCGGGACAGGGAACTACGAGCAGTACTTC. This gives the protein CAISGTGNYEQYF.

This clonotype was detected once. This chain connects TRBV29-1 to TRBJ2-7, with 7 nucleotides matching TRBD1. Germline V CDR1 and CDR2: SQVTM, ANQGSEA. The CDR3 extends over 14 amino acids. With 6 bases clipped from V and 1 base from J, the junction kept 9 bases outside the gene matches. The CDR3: CSVSRTDRSYEQYF. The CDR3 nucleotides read TGCAGCGTATCCCGAACGGACAGGTCCTACGAGCAGTACTTC.

CDR3 DNA sequence: TGTGCCAGTAGAGAGGGACCCCAAGGTTACGAGCAGTACTTC. Its translation is CASREGPQGYEQYF. The J gene is TRBJ2-7, the V gene TRBV19; D possibly uses TRBD1 or TRBD2 (5 bases each). The CDR3 contains 14 residues. Germline V CDR1 and CDR2: LNHDA, SQIVND (reference sequence). The germline V and J ends were trimmed by 6 bases and 4 bases, with 16 bases remaining between them.

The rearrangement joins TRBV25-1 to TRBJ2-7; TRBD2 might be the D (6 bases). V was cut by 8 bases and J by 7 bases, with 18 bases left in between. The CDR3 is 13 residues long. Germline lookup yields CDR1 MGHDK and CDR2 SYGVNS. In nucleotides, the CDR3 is TGTGCCAGCTCCCCCCCGGGAGTTCGGGAGCAGTACTTC. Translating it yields CASSPPGVREQYF.